These 2 T cell receptor beta chains originate from one sample sequenced in a study of CD8+CD57+ T cells in acquired aplastic anemia. Genomic DNA, the template, was used for profiling of the TCR beta VDJ and CDR3. TCRdb redid the calling of the reads with MiXCR, one entry per CDR3 protein. Of hundreds of thousands of distinct CDR3 sequences in the sample, around 32% were seen once. Before being chosen for sequencing, patients had shown CD8+CD57+ cell expansion by flow cytometry. Sequencing was performed on sorted CD4+, CD8+, or CD8+CD57+ T cells (not recorded which) from PBMCs. All receptors derive from a human donor with aplastic anemia.

This clonotype was counted many times. V is TRBV19 and J is TRBJ1-2, with 7 bases fitting TRBD1. Germline V gene data show CDR1 as LNHDA and CDR2 as SQIVND (reference sequence). CDR3 size: 18 residues. After removal of 4 bases from V and 4 bases from J, the junction contained 18 bases not matched to a gene. The CDR3 coding sequence is TGTGCCAGTAGTACCTCCCGGGACAGTGCAGTACTAGGCTATGGCTACACCTTC. This gives the protein CASSTSRDSAVLGYGYTF.

The gene calls are TRBV29-1 and TRBJ1-2; maybe TRBD1 (6 bases). The CDR3 loop spans 11 amino acids. The ends were cut back, 6 bases at V and 7 bases at J, with 12 bases in the middle. Per the germline V gene, CDR1 is SQVTM and CDR2 is ANQGSEA. The CDR3 region is CSVRTASGYTF. CDR3 bases: TGCAGCGTAAGGACAGCAAGTGGCTACACCTTC.